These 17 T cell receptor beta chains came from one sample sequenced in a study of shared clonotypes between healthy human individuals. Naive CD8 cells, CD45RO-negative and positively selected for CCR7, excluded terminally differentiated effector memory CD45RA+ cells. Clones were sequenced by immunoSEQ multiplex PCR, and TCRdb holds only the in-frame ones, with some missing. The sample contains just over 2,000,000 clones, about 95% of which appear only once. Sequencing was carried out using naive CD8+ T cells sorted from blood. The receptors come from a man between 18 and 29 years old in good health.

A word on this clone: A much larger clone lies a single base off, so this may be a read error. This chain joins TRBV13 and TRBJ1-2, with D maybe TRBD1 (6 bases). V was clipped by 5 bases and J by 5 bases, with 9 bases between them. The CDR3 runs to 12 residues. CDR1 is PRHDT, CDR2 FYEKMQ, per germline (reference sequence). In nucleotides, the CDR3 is TGTGCCAGCAGCACGACAGGATATGGCTACACCTTC. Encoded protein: CASSTTGYGYTF.

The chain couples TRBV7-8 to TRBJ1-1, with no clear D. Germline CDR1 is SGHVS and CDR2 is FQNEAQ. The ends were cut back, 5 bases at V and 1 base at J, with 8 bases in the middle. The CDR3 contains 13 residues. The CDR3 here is CASSRTENTEAFF. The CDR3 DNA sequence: TGTGCCAGCAGCCGCACAGAGAACACTGAAGCTTTCTTT.

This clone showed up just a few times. CDR3 amino acids: CASSLGGTGEKKLFF. CDR3 sequence (DNA): TGTGCCAGCAGCTTGGGAGGGACAGGGGAGAAAAAACTGTTTTTT. V gene TRBV5-6 combines with J gene TRBJ1-4; 10 nucleotides agree with TRBD1. V lost 0 bases to trimming and J lost 9 bases; unmatched junction nucleotides: 5. Looked up from germline, CDR1 is SGHDT and CDR2 is YYEEEE. CDR3 length: 15 amino acids.

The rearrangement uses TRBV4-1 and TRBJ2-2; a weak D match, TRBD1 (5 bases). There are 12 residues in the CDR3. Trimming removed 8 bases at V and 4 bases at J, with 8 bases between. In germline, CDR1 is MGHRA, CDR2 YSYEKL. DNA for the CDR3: TGCGCCAGCCAGGGTCTCACCGGGGAGCTGTTTTTT. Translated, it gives CASQGLTGELFF.

The chain's CDR3 is CASRVGRGVVYEQYF. The CDR3 DNA follows: TGCGCCAGCCGGGTCGGGAGGGGCGTTGTGTACGAGCAGTACTTC. The genes are TRBV5-1 and TRBJ2-7; 8 bases are shared with TRBD2. CDR3 length equals 15 residues. The germline gives CDR1 SGHRS, CDR2 YFSETQ. V dropped 7 bases and J dropped 4; count of bases not matched to a gene: 13.

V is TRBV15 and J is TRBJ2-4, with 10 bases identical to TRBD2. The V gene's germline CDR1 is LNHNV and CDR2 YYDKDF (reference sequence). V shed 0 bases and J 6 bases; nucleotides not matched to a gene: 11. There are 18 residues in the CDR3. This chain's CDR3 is CATSRDRSSGSPGNIQYF. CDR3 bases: TGTGCCACCAGCAGAGACCGATCTAGCGGGAGTCCTGGAAACATTCAGTACTTC.

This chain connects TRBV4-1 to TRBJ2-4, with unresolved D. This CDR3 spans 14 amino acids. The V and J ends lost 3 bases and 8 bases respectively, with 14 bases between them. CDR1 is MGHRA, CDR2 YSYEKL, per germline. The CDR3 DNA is TGCGCCAGCAGCCAGAAAGACATAGGAGACATTCAGTACTTC. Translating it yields CASSQKDIGDIQYF.

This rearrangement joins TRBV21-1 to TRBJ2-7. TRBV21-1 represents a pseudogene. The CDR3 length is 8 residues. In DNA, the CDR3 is TGTTTTTTTTTCGAGCAGTACTTC. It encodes CFFFEQYF.

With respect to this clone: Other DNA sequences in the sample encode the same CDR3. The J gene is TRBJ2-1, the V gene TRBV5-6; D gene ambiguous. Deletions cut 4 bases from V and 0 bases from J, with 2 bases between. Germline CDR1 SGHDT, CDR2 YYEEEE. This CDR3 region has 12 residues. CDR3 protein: CASSGSYNEQFF. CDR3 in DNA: TGTGCCAGCAGCGGCTCCTACAATGAGCAGTTCTTC.

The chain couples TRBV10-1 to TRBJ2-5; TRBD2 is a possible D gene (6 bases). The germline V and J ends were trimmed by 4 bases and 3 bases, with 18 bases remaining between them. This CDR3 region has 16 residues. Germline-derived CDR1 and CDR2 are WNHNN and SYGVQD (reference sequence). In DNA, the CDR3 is TGCGCCAGCAGTGGCGGGATGAACGCGGATGAAGAGACCCAGTACTTC. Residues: CASSGGMNADEETQYF.

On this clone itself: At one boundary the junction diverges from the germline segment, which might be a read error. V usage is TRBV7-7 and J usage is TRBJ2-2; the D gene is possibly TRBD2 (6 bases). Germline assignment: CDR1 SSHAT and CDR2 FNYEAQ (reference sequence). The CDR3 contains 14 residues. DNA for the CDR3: TGTGCTAGCAGCCCCCTCGGGACTACCGGGGAGCTGTTTTTT. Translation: CASSPLGTTGELFF.

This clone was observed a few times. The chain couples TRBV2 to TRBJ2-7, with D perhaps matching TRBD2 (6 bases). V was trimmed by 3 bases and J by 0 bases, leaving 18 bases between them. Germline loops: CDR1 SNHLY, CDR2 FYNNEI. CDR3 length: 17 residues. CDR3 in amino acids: CASSEGSPAGYSYEQYF. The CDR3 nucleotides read TGTGCCAGCAGTGAGGGGAGCCCCGCGGGGTACTCCTACGAGCAGTACTTC.

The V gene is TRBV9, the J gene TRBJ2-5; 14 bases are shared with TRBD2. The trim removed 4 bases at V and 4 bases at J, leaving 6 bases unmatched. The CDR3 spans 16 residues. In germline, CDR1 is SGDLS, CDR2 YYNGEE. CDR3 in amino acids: CASSLRLAGGLETQYF. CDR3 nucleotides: TGTGCCAGCAGCCTCCGACTAGCGGGGGGGCTAGAGACCCAGTACTTC.

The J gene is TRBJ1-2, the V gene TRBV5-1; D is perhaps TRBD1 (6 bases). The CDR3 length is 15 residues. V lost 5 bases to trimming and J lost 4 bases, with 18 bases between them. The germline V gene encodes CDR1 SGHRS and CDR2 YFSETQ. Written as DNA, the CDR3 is TGCGCCAGCAGTTCGGACAGCCCCTACGCCTATGGCTACACCTTC. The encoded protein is CASSSDSPYAYGYTF.

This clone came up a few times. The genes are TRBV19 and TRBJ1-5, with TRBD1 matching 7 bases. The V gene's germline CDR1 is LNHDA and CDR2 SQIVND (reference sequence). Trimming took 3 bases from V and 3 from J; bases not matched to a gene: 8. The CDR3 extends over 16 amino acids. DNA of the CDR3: TGTGCCAGTAGTATGTTTGGGACAGTCGACAATCAGCCCCAGCATTTT. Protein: CASSMFGTVDNQPQHF. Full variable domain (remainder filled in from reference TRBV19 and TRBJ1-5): DGGITQSPKYLFRKEGQNVTLSCEQNLNHDAMYWYRQDPGQGLRLIYYSQIVNDFQKGDIAEGYSVSREKKESFPLTVTSAQKNPTAFYLCASSMFGTVDNQPQHFGDGTRLSIL.

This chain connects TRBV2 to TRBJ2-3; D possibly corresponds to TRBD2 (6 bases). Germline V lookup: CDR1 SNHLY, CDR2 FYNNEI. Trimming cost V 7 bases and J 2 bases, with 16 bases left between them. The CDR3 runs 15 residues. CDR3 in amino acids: CASIRSGVVTDTQYF. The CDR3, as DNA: TGTGCCAGCATACGATCGGGAGTTGTCACAGATACGCAGTATTTT.

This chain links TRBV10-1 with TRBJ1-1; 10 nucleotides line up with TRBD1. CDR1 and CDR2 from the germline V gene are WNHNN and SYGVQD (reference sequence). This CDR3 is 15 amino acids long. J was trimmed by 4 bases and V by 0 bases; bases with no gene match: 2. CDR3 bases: TGCGCCAGCAGTGAGTCGACAGGGGGCGTCACTGAAGCTTTCTTT. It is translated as CASSESTGGVTEAFF.